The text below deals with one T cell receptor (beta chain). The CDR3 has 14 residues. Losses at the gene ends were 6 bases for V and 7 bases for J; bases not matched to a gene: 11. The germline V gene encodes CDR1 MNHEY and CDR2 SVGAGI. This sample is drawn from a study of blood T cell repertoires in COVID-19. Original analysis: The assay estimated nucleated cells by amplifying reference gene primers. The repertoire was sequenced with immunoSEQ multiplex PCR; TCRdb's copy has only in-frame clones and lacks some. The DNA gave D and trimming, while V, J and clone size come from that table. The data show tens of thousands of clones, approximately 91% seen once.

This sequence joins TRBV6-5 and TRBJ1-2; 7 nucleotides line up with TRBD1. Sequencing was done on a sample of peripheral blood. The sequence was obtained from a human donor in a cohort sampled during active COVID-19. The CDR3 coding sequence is TGTGCCAGCAGGGACCCGACAGGGATGAGTGGCTACACCTTC. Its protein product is CASRDPTGMSGYTF.